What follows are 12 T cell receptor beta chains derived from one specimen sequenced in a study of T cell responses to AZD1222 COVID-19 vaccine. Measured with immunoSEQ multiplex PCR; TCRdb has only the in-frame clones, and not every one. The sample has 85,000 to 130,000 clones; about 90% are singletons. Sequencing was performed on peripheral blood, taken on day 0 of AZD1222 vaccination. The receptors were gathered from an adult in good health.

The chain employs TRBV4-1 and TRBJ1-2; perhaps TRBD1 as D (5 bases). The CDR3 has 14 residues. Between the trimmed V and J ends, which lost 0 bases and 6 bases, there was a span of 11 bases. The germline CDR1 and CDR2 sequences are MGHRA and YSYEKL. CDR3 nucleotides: TGCGCCAGCAGCCAAGATCGGGGGGGACATGGCTACACCTTC. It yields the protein CASSQDRGGHGYTF.

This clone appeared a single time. CDR3 region: CASSSTLAGAYNEQFF. CDR3 coding DNA: TGTGCCAGCAGTTCCACTCTAGCGGGAGCTTACAATGAGCAGTTCTTC. The chain recombines TRBV6-5 with TRBJ2-1, with 10 bases that match TRBD2. Losses at the gene ends were 4 bases for V and 4 bases for J; bases not matched to a gene: 7. CDR1 MNHEY and CDR2 SVGAGI come from the germline V gene. This CDR3 has 16 residues.

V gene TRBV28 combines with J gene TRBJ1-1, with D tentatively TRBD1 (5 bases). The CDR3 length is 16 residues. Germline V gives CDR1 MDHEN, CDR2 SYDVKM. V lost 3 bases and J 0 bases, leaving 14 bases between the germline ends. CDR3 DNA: TGTGCCAGCAGTTTGGGGGGAGCCATTATGAACACTGAAGCTTTCTTT. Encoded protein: CASSLGGAIMNTEAFF. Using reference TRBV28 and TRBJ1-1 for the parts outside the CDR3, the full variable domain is DVKVTQSSRYLVKRTGEKVFLECVQDMDHENMFWYRQDPGLGLRLIYFSYDVKMKEKGDIPEGYSVSREKKERFSLILESASTNQTSMYLCASSLGGAIMNTEAFFGQGTRLTVV.

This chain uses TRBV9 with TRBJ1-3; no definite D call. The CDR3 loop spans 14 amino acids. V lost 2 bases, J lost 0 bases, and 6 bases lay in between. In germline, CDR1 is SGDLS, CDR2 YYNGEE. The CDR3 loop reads CASSVGSSGNTIYF. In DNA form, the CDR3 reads TGTGCCAGCAGCGTTGGGAGCTCTGGAAACACCATATATTTT.

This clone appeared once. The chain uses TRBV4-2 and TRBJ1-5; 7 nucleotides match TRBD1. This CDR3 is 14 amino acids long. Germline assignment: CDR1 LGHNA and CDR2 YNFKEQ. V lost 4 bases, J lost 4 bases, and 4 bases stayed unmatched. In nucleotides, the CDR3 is TGTGCCAGCAGCCGAGGGACAGCTAATCAGCCCCAGCATTTT. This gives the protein CASSRGTANQPQHF.

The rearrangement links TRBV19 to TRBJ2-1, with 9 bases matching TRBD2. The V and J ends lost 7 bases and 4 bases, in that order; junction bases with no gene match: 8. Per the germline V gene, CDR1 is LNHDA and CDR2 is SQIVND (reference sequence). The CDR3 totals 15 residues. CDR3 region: CASMGLAGGYNEQFF. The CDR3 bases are TGTGCCAGTATGGGACTTGCGGGAGGGTACAATGAGCAGTTCTTC.

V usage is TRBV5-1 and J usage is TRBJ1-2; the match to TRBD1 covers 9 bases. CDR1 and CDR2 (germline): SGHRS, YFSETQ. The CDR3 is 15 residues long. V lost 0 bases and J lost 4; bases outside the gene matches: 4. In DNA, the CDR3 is TGCGCCAGCAGCTTGGCCATGGGACAGGGCTATGGCTACACCTTC. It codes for CASSLAMGQGYGYTF.

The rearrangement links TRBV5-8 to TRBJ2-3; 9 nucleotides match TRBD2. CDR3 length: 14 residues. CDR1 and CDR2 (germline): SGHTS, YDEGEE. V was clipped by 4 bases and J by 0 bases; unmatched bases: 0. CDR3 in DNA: TGTGCCAGCAGCAGCGGGAGGAGCACAGATACGCAGTATTTT. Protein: CASSSGRSTDTQYF.

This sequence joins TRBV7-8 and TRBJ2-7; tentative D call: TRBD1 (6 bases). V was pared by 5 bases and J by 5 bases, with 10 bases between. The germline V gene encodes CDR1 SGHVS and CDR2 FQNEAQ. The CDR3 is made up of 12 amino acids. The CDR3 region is CASSPQGDEQYF. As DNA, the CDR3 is TGTGCCAGCAGCCCACAGGGTGACGAGCAGTACTTC. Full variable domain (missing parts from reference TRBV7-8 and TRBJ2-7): GAGVSQSPRYKVAKRGQDVALRCDPISGHVSLFWYQQALGQGPEFLTYFQNEAQLDKSGLPSDRFFAERPEGSVSTLKIQRTQQEDSAVYLCASSPQGDEQYFGPGTRLTVT.

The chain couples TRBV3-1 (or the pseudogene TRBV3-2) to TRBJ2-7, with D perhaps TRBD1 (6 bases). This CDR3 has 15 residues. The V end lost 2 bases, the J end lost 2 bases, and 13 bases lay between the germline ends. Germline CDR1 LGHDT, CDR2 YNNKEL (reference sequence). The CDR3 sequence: CASSQSSQGPYEQYF. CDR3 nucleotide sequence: TGTGCCAGCAGCCAATCGAGCCAGGGGCCCTACGAGCAGTACTTC.

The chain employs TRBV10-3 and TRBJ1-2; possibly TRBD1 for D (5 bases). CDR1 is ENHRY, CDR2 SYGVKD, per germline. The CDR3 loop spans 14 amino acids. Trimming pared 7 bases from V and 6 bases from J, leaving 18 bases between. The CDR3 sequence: CAINNRASGDGYTF. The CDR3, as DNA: TGTGCCATCAATAACCGGGCCTCGGGGGATGGCTACACCTTC.

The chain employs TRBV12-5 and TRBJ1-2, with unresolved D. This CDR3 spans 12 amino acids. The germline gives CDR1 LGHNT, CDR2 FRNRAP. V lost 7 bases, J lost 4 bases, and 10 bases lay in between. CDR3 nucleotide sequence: TGTGCTAGTGTTCGACAATCCTATGGCTACACCTTC. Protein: CASVRQSYGYTF.